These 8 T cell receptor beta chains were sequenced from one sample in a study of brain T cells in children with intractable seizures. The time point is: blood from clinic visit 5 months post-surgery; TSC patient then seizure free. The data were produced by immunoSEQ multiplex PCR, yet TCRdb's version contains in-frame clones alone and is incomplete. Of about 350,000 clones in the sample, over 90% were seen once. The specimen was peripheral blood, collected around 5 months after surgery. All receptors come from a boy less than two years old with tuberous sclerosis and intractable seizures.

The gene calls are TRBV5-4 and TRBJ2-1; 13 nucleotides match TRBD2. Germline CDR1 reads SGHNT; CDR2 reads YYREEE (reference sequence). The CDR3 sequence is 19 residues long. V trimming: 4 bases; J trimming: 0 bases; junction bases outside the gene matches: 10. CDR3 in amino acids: CASSLPGLAGPSSYNEQFF. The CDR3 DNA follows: TGTGCCAGCAGCCTACCGGGACTAGCGGGGCCTAGCTCCTACAATGAGCAGTTCTTC.

CDR3 amino acids: CASSQAAFRGEWTEAFF. As DNA, the CDR3 is TGTGCCAGCAGCCAAGCTGCCTTCAGGGGCGAGTGGACTGAAGCTTTCTTT. The chain joins TRBV4-2 to TRBJ1-1, with a possible D match to TRBD1 (6 bases). V was pared by 1 base and J by 5 bases, with 20 bases between. This CDR3 region has 17 residues. From germline, CDR1 is LGHNA and CDR2 YNFKEQ.

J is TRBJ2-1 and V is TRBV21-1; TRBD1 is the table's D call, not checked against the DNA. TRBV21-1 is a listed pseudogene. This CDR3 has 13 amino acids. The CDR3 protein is CAIGQAHYNEQFF. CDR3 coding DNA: TGTGCCATCGGACAGGCCCACTACAATGAGCAGTTCTTC.

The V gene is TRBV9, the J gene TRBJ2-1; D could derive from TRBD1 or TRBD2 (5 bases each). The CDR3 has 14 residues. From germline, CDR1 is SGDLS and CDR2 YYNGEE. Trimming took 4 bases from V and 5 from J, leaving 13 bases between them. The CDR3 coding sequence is TGTGCCAGCAGCCCGGGACCTAGCCACAATGAGCAGTTCTTC. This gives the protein CASSPGPSHNEQFF.

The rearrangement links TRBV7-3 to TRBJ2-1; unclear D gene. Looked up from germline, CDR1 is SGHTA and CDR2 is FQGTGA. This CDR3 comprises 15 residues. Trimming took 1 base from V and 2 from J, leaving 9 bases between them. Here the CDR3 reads CASSLRLGTYNEQFF. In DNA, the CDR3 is TGTGCCAGCAGCTTAAGGCTGGGGACCTACAATGAGCAGTTCTTC.

This CDR3 is CASSKGASGRLTYEQYF. In nucleotides, the CDR3 is TGTGCCAGCAGCAAAGGGGCTAGCGGGCGTTTAACCTACGAGCAGTACTTC. The J gene is TRBJ2-7, the V gene TRBV21-1; the DNA was not compared with TRBD2, the D call given in the table. TRBV21-1 represents a pseudogene. CDR3 size: 17 residues.

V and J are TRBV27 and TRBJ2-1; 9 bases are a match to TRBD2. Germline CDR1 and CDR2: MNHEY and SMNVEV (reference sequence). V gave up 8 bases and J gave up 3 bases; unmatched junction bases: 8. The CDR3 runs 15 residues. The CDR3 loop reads CASGLGSGGYNEQFF. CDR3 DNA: TGTGCCAGCGGGCTAGGTAGCGGGGGCTACAATGAGCAGTTCTTC.

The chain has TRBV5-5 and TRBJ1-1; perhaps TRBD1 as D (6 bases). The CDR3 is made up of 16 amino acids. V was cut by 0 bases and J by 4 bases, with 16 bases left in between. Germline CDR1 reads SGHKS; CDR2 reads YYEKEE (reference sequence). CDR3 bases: TGTGCCAGCAGCTTGGTTTCAGGGGCGGGGGGCACTGAAGCTTTCTTT. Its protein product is CASSLVSGAGGTEAFF.